Shown below are 4 T cell receptor beta chains from a single sample sequenced in a study of T-cell memory formation after mild COVID-19 (dated by TCRdb to the early 2020s). The library relied on 5' RACE. Sequencing was performed on an Illumina NovaSeq 6000. TCRdb applied fastp at Q25 and MiXCR to the public reads, then kept only in-frame beta chains. Rows are unified per CDR3 protein, each entry keeping the most common DNA and genes. The table for this sample lists 300,000 to 400,000 distinct CDR3 sequences; over 10% of them were counted only once. The ten largest account for 20% to 25% of the sample. Material for sequencing was PBMCs or a T cell subset sorted from them (not recorded which). All receptors come from a man between 18 and 35 years old who had mild COVID-19 (a few samples of this study predate the infection). The sample titles of this study are shuffled in the database, so cell type and time point are left out; the donor was told from shared clones.

This clonotype came up a few times. The chain is built from TRBV4-3 and TRBJ1-2; a possible D gene is TRBD1 (5 bases). The CDR3 covers 14 residues. Germline V lookup: CDR1 LGHNA, CDR2 YSLEER. V was clipped by 0 bases and J by 3 bases, with 8 bases between them. CDR3 protein: CASSQDRGYYGYTF. The CDR3 DNA reads TGCGCCAGCAGCCAAGATCGGGGGTACTATGGCTACACCTTC.

The rearrangement uses TRBV23-1 and TRBJ2-5, with 7 bases fitting TRBD1. TRBV23-1 is assigned to the ORF class and has an uncertain function. The CDR3 has 16 amino acids. V lost 7 bases and J lost 5; bases outside the gene matches: 16. The CDR3 region has the DNA TGCGCCAGCACTCGACGACAGGGTGTGAGCAAGGAGACCCAGTACTTC. Translating gives CASTRRQGVSKETQYF.

This clonotype was picked up many times. V is TRBV20-1 and J is TRBJ2-4; D could derive from TRBD1 or TRBD2 (7 bases each). The V and J ends lost 5 bases and 10 bases respectively, with 18 bases between them. CDR3 length: 13 residues. Per germline, CDR1 DFQATT and CDR2 SNEGSKA (reference sequence). DNA of the CDR3: TGCAGTGCTCATACAGGGGCGGGAGAGATTCAGTACTTC. Amino acids: CSAHTGAGEIQYF.

The genes are TRBV3-1 and TRBJ1-2; possible D gene TRBD1, 6 bases. V shed 3 bases and J shed 5 bases, with 10 bases lying between them. CDR1 is LGHDT and CDR2 is YNNKEL in the germline V gene (reference sequence). The CDR3 runs 13 residues. The CDR3 region is CASSHEGGYGYTF. The CDR3 nucleotides are TGTGCCAGCAGCCACGAAGGGGGTTATGGCTACACCTTC.